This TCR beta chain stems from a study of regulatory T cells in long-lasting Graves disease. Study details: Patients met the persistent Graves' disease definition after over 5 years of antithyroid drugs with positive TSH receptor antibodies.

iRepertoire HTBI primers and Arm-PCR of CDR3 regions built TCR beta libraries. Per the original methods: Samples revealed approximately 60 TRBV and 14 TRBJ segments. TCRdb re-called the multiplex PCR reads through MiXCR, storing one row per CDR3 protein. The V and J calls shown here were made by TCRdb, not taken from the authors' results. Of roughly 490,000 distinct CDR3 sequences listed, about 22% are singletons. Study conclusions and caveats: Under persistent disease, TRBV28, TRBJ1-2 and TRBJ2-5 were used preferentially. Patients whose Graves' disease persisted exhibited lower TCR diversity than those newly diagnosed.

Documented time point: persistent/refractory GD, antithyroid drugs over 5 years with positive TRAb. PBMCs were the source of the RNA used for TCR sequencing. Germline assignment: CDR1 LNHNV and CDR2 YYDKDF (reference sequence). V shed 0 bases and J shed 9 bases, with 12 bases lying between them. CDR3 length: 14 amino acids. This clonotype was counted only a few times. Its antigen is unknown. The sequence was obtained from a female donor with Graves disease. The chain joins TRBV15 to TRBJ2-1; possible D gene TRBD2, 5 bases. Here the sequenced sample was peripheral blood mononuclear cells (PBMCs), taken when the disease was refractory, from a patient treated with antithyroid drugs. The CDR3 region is CATSRDRTLGEQFF. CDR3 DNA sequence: TGTGCCACCAGCAGAGACAGGACTTTGGGTGAGCAGTTCTTC. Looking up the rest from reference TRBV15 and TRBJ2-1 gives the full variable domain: DAMVIQNPRYQVTQFGKPVTLSCSQTLNHNVMYWYQQKSSQAPKLLFHYYDKDFNNEADTPDNFQSRRPNTSFCFLDIRSPGLGDTAMYLCATSRDRTLGEQFFGPGTRLTVL.